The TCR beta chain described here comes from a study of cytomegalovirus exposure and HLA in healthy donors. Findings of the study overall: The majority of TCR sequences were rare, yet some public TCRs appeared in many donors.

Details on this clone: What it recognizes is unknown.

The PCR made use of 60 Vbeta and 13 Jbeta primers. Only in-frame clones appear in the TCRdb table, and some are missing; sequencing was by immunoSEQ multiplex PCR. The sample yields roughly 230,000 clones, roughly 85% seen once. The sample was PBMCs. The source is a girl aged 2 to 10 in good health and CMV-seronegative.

CDR3 amino acids: CASSIGLAQNTGELFF. DNA of the CDR3: TGTGCCAGCAGCATCGGACTAGCTCAGAACACCGGGGAGCTGTTTTTT. V and J are TRBV7-6 and TRBJ2-2; 8 bases agree with TRBD2. Germline V gene lookup returns CDR1 SGHVS and CDR2 FNYEAQ. Losses at the gene ends were 5 bases for V and 1 base for J; bases not matched to a gene: 6. The CDR3 has 16 residues.